The next 23 T cell receptor beta chains were all read from a single sample in a study of vaccination effects on CD4 cells after COVID-19. For these receptors, no antigen is known. Before sequencing took place, the ViraFEST assay used viral peptide pools to expand antigen-specific CD4+ T cells. An approximately 10-day culture period preceded the isolation of CD4+ T cells. Confirmation by PCR established that the person had SARS-CoV-2 infection between March and December 2020. TCRdb's copy holds only in-frame clones and misses some; the assay was immunoSEQ multiplex PCR. The data show 55,000 or so clones, with 76% seen just once and 4.5% to 7% held by the top ten. Source: CD4+ T cells from PBMCs cultured with HIV peptides, taken before COVID-19 vaccination. The subset was: HIV-1 Nef peptide pool negative control/reference culture. These receptor sequences come from a human donor who had a prior SARS-CoV-2 infection.

The chain links TRBV5-1 to TRBJ1-4, with 8 bases aligning to TRBD1. Trimming at V came to 4 bases and at J to 8 bases, leaving 10 bases not matched to a gene. Germline V gives CDR1 SGHRS, CDR2 YFSETQ. There are 15 residues in the CDR3. CDR3 DNA sequence: TGCGCCAGCAGCCGACGACAGGGGCTAGGGGAAAAACTGTTTTTT. It yields the protein CASSRRQGLGEKLFF. The whole variable domain, remainder taken from reference TRBV5-1 and TRBJ1-4, is KAGVTQTPRYLIKTRGQQVTLSCSPISGHRSVSWYQQTPGQGLQFLFEYFSETQRNKGNFPGRFSGRQFSNSRSEMNVSTLELGDSALYLCASSRRQGLGEKLFFGSGTQLSVL.

V usage is TRBV2 and J usage is TRBJ1-1; a weak D match, TRBD1 (6 bases). This CDR3 comprises 12 residues. Between the trimmed V and J ends, which lost 6 bases and 8 bases, there was a span of 13 bases. Germline CDR1 is SNHLY and CDR2 is FYNNEI. The CDR3 coding sequence is TGTGCCAGCAGGAGGGACATTTCAGAAGCTTTCTTT. Its protein is CASRRDISEAFF.

The chain carries TRBV5-6 and TRBJ1-2; TRBD1 aligns across 7 bases. This CDR3 spans 14 amino acids. CDR1 and CDR2 from the germline V gene are SGHDT and YYEEEE. The J segment lost 4 bases and the V segment lost 2 bases, leaving 5 bases of the junction unmatched. The DNA for the CDR3 is TGTGCCAGCAGCTTAGTGGGACAGTTCTATGGCTACACCTTC. It codes for CASSLVGQFYGYTF.

The chain recombines TRBV30 with TRBJ2-7; 7 nucleotides match TRBD1. CDR1 and CDR2 from the germline V gene are GTSNPN and SVGIG (reference sequence). The CDR3 sequence is 13 residues long. Trimming at V came to 3 bases and at J to 2 bases, leaving 4 bases not matched to a gene. The CDR3 region has the DNA TGTGCCTGGAGAACCAGGGGGACCTACGAGCAGTACTTC. Translating gives CAWRTRGTYEQYF.

This sequence joins TRBV12-3 or TRBV12-4 and TRBJ1-2; D gene unclear. This CDR3 is 12 amino acids long. V was pared by 3 bases and J by 1 base, with 3 bases between. CDR3 sequence: CASSFSNYGYTF. The CDR3 DNA reads TGTGCCAGCAGTTTCAGTAACTATGGCTACACCTTC.

The chain recombines TRBV5-1 with TRBJ1-2; D is possibly TRBD1 (6 bases). The CDR3 is made up of 14 amino acids. V was clipped by 2 bases and J by 7 bases, with 15 bases between them. Germline lookup yields CDR1 SGHRS and CDR2 YFSETQ. The CDR3 region has the DNA TGCGCCAGCAGCTTTCAGGGGCCGAGGGGTGGCTACACCTTC. It encodes CASSFQGPRGGYTF.

The chain couples TRBV11-3 to TRBJ1-6; no definite D call. Germline CDR1 is SGHNT and CDR2 is YENEEA. V was trimmed by 2 bases and J by 7 bases, leaving 6 bases between them. This CDR3 comprises 13 residues. CDR3 protein: CASSLFLNSPLHF. The CDR3, as DNA: TGTGCCAGCAGCTTATTTCTAAATTCACCCCTCCACTTT. The full variable domain, completed using reference TRBV11-3 and TRBJ1-6, is EAGVVQSPRYKIIEKKQPVAFWCNPISGHNTLYWYLQNLGQGPELLIRYENEEAVDDSQLPKDRFSAERLKGVDSTLKIQPAELGDSAVYLCASSLFLNSPLHFGNGTRLTVT.

DNA for the CDR3: TGCGCCAGCAGTCAATCGCCGGGACCTGGAAACACCATATATTTT. It is translated as CASSQSPGPGNTIYF. V is TRBV23-1 and J is TRBJ1-3; a possible D gene is TRBD1 (5 bases). TRBV23-1 is treated as an ORF (open reading frame) with a function not yet certain. Trimming stripped 0 bases from V and 2 bases from J, with 8 bases between. The CDR3 spans 15 residues.

The chain recombines TRBV5-6 with TRBJ1-4, with D tentatively TRBD1 (5 bases). In germline, CDR1 is SGHDT, CDR2 YYEEEE. The CDR3 loop spans 17 amino acids. The V and J ends lost 2 bases and 2 bases respectively, with 16 bases between them. This CDR3 is CASSLNKGLWTNEKLFF. The CDR3 region has the DNA TGTGCCAGCAGCTTAAACAAGGGGTTGTGGACTAATGAAAAACTGTTTTTT.

CDR3: CASSRSGTSGETQYF. As DNA, the CDR3 is TGTGCCAGCAGCAGATCCGGGACTAGCGGTGAGACCCAGTACTTC. The chain has TRBV9 and TRBJ2-5; 11 bases are shared with TRBD2. Per germline, CDR1 SGDLS and CDR2 YYNGEE. The CDR3 has 15 residues. V gave up 4 bases and J gave up 5 bases; unmatched junction bases: 7.

The rearrangement joins TRBV5-6 to TRBJ2-7; tentatively, D is TRBD1 (6 bases). The V end lost 2 bases, the J end lost 4 bases, and 16 bases lay between the germline ends. The CDR3 loop spans 15 amino acids. The germline V gene encodes CDR1 SGHDT and CDR2 YYEEEE. The CDR3 DNA reads as TGTGCCAGCAGCTTTGGGGGCGCGGCGCGTTACGAGCAGTACTTC. Amino acids: CASSFGGAARYEQYF.

The rearrangement links TRBV5-1 to TRBJ2-5, with 8 bases lining up with TRBD1. V lost 1 base and J lost 4; bases outside the gene matches: 6. This CDR3 is 15 amino acids long. The germline CDR1 and CDR2 sequences are SGHRS and YFSETQ. CDR3 nucleotide sequence: TGCGCCAGCAGCTTGTTTCAGGGGGCGCGAGAGACCCAGTACTTC. Protein: CASSLFQGARETQYF.

V is TRBV21-1 and J is TRBJ1-1. TRBV21-1 is termed a pseudogene. CDR3 length: 12 amino acids. As DNA, the CDR3 is TGTGCCTGCGGGGACTCACGCACTGAAGCTTTCTTT. Its protein product is CACGDSRTEAFF.

The chain uses TRBV5-1 and TRBJ1-3; D not resolved. V gave up 6 bases and J gave up 4 bases, with 8 bases separating them. Germline CDR1 SGHRS, CDR2 YFSETQ. The CDR3 has 12 amino acids. The CDR3 is CASKAEGNTIYF. Here the CDR3 DNA reads TGCGCCAGCAAGGCAGAGGGAAACACCATATATTTT.

The V call is TRBV6-5, the J call TRBJ2-3; D is possibly TRBD2 (6 bases). Between the trimmed V and J ends, which lost 4 bases and 0 bases, there was a span of 14 bases. This CDR3 has 16 amino acids. Germline assignment: CDR1 MNHEY and CDR2 SVGAGI. The CDR3 sequence: CASSFRIGTSTDTQYF. DNA of the CDR3: TGTGCCAGCAGTTTCCGCATAGGGACTAGCACAGATACGCAGTATTTT.

The CDR3 protein is CASSYLQEQYF. Written as DNA, the CDR3 is TGTGCCAGCAGTTACCTACAGGAGCAGTACTTC. The chain has TRBV6-6 and TRBJ2-7, with D uncertain. V was pared by 2 bases and J by 7 bases, with 6 bases between. The length of the CDR3 is 11 residues. Germline CDR1 MNHNY, CDR2 SVGAGI (reference sequence).

The chain couples TRBV9 to TRBJ2-5; D ambiguous. The CDR3 has 14 residues. Germline V lookup: CDR1 SGDLS, CDR2 YYNGEE. Trimming cost V 0 bases and J 5 bases, with 11 bases left between them. DNA for the CDR3: TGTGCCAGCAGCGTAGGGGGAACGTCGGAGACCCAGTACTTC. It codes for CASSVGGTSETQYF.

The genes are TRBV5-4 and TRBJ2-2, with 11 positions matching TRBD1. Germline assignment: CDR1 SGHNT and CDR2 YYREEE (reference sequence). The CDR3 runs 17 residues. The V gene end was trimmed by 4 bases and the J gene end by 4 bases; junction bases not matched to a gene: 9. The CDR3 DNA sequence: TGTGCCAGCAGCAAGGGGGGCGGGACAGGGGGCACCGGGGAGCTGTTTTTT. Its translation is CASSKGGGTGGTGELFF.

The rearrangement links TRBV9 to TRBJ2-1; 9 bases map to TRBD2. The CDR3 extends over 15 amino acids. The V gene's germline CDR1 is SGDLS and CDR2 YYNGEE. V lost 5 bases and J lost 7; bases outside the gene matches: 10. The DNA for the CDR3 is TGTGCCAGCAGTTCGGGCGGGAGGGCCCTAAATGAGCAGTTCTTC. It encodes CASSSGGRALNEQFF.

The chain carries TRBV10-3 and TRBJ2-5, with TRBD2 matching over 9 bases. Germline V CDR1 and CDR2: ENHRY, SYGVKD. V shed 0 bases, J shed 4 bases, and the junction held 9 bases outside the gene matches. The CDR3 covers 17 residues. Written as DNA, the CDR3 is TGTGCCATCAGTGAGTCGATTCCTGCGGGGGGGCGAGAGACCCAGTACTTC. Encoded protein: CAISESIPAGGRETQYF.

The chain uses TRBV9 and TRBJ2-1; TRBD1 matches at 11 bases. Germline trimming cut 4 bases from V and 8 bases from J; bases unmatched to any gene: 8. CDR1 and CDR2 (germline): SGDLS, YYNGEE. There are 15 residues in the CDR3. This CDR3 is CASSKGQGEMYEQFF. Written as DNA, the CDR3 is TGTGCCAGCAGCAAGGGACAGGGGGAGATGTATGAGCAGTTCTTC.

This rearrangement joins TRBV2 to TRBJ1-2; D is perhaps TRBD1 (6 bases). The germline V gene encodes CDR1 SNHLY and CDR2 FYNNEI. The CDR3 length is 15 residues. V was shortened by 8 bases and J by 0 bases, with 16 bases between the two germline ends. The DNA of the CDR3 is TGTGCCAGCGGTCTGGGGCCAGGGGCTAACTATGGCTACACCTTC. This translates into CASGLGPGANYGYTF.

The chain recombines TRBV7-2 with TRBJ2-7; either TRBD1 or TRBD2 may fit D (5 bases each). The CDR3 covers 14 residues. Germline CDR1 reads SGHTA; CDR2 reads FQGNSA. V was clipped by 5 bases and J by 2 bases, with 13 bases between them. The CDR3 DNA is TGTGCCAGCAGCCGGAATGGGGACCCCTACGAGCAGTACTTC. This gives the protein CASSRNGDPYEQYF.